This is a list of T cell receptor beta chains from one sample in a study of T cells in Graves' hyperthyroidism and ophthalmopathy. MiXCR, run by TCRdb on the multiplex PCR reads, gives a single entry per CDR3 protein. The table records 490,000 or so distinct CDR3 sequences, approximately 48% of them present only once. Sequencing input: peripheral blood or thyroid tissue (not recorded which). The receptor source for this set is an adult woman with Graves' disease, either hyperthyroidism or ophthalmopathy (not recorded which). CDR3s include the opening cysteine and the closing phenylalanine or tryptophan. The size of a clone is reported for some rows only, either as once, few or many, or as a class for expanded clones.

abundance,v_gene,CDR3aa
NA,TRBV9,CASSVGGGRGYGYTF
NA,TRBV5-1,CASSLQRAGGAYEQYF
NA,TRBV2,CASKPERQYNSPLHF
many,TRBV9,CASSVGVSGANVLTF
many,TRBV24-1,CATSAEHTGPFQETQYF
NA,TRBV25-1,CASSASLYGYTF
few,TRBV4-2,CASSQGPANFEKLFF
many,TRBV7-9,CASSHRSTEAFF
NA,TRBV25-1,CASSVSHEKLFF
NA,TRBV29-1,CSVGGISYNEQYF
NA,TRBV10-3,CAINVGGRETQYF
NA,TRBV20-1,CSAREQTLDRGNNYGYTF
NA,TRBV7-6,CASSLGPTGRGYTF
many,TRBV2,CASKRDTASYEQYF
many,TRBV29-1,CSVGAGGSGNTIYF
NA,TRBV20-1,CSATPGTEETQYF
NA,TRBV5-1,CASSWDSFVSGTGELFF
many,TRBV4-3,CASSPPTSGHSYEQYF
many,TRBV5-1,CASSLSPLAGGETQYF
NA,TRBV29-1,CSGTGDFLLSETQYF
once,TRBV10-3,CAISDTRQGAEVEAFF
few,TRBV29-1,CSAVLAGDHEQYF
NA,TRBV5-1,CASSPAGGQETQYF
NA,TRBV7-9,CASSLMDTVLTF
NA,TRBV25-1,CASSEPSSYNSPLHF
many,TRBV4-1,CASSEREGLGEQYF
NA,TRBV29-1,CSVEESQTLNTEAFF
NA,TRBV7-8,CASSRGQGRVTEAFF
NA,TRBV29-1,CSVEGTGTNYEQYF
many,TRBV19,CASTSRGGSFSVLTF
few,TRBV28,CASSRQLSGANVLTF
many,TRBV29-1,CRSWGLSGNTIYF
NA,TRBV20-1,CSAFLAGRSTGELFF
few,TRBV7-9,CASSLQGAIEKLFF
NA,TRBV5-4,CASSPDLITGNTIYF